This T cell receptor beta chain was sequenced during a study of Graves' ophthalmopathy and Graves' hyperthyroidism. The study, taken as a whole, reports: Separation of ophthalmopathy from stable hyperthyroidism was achieved by a 13-signature model, at approximately 88% sensitivity and under 83% specificity.

Amplification from RNA transcripts yielded the TCR beta CDR3 regions. An initial RT-PCR round employing HTBI primers preceded a second-round multiplex PCR. Each CDR3 protein is one row after TCRdb ran MiXCR on the multiplex PCR reads. The table lists over 200,000 distinct CDR3 sequences, about 32% of them singletons. Ophthalmopathy in the donors was of moderate-to-severe activity, with CAS ≥3, NOSPECS ≥4 and duration under 3 months. V shed 1 base and J shed 3 bases, with 6 bases lying between them. Germline V gives CDR1 SGHTA, CDR2 FQGTGA. This CDR3 is 13 amino acids long. As concerns this clonotype: Its target is not known.

This clonotype was obtained from a man in his fifties or sixties with Graves' ophthalmopathy. The material sequenced was peripheral blood. The chain uses TRBV7-3 and TRBJ2-5, with D possibly TRBD2 on 6 matching bases. CDR3: CASSLIAEETQYF. CDR3 DNA: TGTGCCAGCAGCTTAATAGCGGAAGAGACCCAGTACTTC.